The clone carrying this T cell receptor beta chain has more than one count but fewer than ten. This sample was included in a study of OX40 agonist ivuxolimab in advanced cancers. Study background: The patients' treatment was ivuxolimab, an agonistic anti-OX40 (CD134) antibody. Mean age about 60 years, range 23 to 79; roughly 82% male.

The CDR3 loop spans 16 amino acids. From germline, CDR1 is SGHDN and CDR2 FVKESK. V was trimmed by 0 bases and J by 1 base, leaving 11 bases between them. Measured with immunoSEQ multiplex PCR; TCRdb has only the in-frame clones, and not every one. The top ten hold around 22% of the sample, which has about 25,000 clones, about 80% seen once. If patients had autoimmune disease history or systemic immunosuppression, they were excluded. This receptor was identified in an adult with an advanced solid tumor such as melanoma, head and neck, liver or kidney cancer. This chain connects TRBV14 to TRBJ2-3, with D tentatively TRBD2 (7 bases). Material: CD4+ or CD8+ T cells sorted from blood, obtained in a trial of the OX40 agonist ivuxolimab. In nucleotides, the CDR3 is TGTGCCAGCAGCCAAGATGTCGGGGGGCGCACAGATACGCAGTATTTT. It yields the protein CASSQDVGGRTDTQYF.